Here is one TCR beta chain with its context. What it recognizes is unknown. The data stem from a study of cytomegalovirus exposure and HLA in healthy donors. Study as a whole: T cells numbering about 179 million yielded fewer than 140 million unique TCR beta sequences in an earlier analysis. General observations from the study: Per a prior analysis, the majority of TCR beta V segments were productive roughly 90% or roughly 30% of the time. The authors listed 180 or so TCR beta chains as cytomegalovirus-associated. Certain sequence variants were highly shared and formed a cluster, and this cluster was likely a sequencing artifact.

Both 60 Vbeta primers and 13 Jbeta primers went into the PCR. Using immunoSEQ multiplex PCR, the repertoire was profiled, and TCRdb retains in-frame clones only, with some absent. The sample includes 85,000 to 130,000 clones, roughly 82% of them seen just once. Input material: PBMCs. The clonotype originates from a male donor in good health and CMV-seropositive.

CDR3 residues: CASSYSRRGTETQYF. For the CDR3, the DNA is TGTGCCAGCAGTTACTCGCGTCGGGGAACGGAGACCCAGTACTTC. The gene calls are TRBV6-6 and TRBJ2-5; the D gene is possibly TRBD2 (5 bases). Germline lookup yields CDR1 MNHNY and CDR2 SVGAGI (reference sequence). Trimming cost V 0 bases and J 5 bases, with 13 bases left between them. The CDR3 sequence is 15 residues long.